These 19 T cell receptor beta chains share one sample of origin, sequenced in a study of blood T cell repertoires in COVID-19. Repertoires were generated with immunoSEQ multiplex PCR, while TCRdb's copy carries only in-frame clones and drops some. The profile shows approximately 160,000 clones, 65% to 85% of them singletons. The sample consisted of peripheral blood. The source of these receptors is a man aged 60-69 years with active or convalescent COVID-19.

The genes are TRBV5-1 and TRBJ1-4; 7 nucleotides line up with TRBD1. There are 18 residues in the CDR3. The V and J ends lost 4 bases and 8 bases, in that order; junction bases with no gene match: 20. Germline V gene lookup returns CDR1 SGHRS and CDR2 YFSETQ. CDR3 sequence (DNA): TGCGCCAGCAGCCTGGCCGACACAGGGGCCCTGAGGAACGAAAAACTGTTTTTT. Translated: CASSLADTGALRNEKLFF. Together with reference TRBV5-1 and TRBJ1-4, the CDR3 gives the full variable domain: KAGVTQTPRYLIKTRGQQVTLSCSPISGHRSVSWYQQTPGQGLQFLFEYFSETQRNKGNFPGRFSGRQFSNSRSEMNVSTLELGDSALYLCASSLADTGALRNEKLFFGSGTQLSVL.

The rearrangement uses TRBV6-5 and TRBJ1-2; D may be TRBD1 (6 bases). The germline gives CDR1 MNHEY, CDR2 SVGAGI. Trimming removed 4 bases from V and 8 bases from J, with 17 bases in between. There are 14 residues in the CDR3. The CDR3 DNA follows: TGTGCCAGCAGTTCCCCTTTTACAGGGAAGGGCTACACCTTC. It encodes CASSSPFTGKGYTF.

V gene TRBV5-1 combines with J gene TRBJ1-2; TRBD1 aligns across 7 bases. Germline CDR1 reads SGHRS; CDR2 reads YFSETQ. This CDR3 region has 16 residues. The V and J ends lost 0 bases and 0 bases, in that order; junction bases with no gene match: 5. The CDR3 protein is CASSLVPGTANYGYTF. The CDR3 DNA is TGCGCCAGCAGCTTGGTACCCGGGACAGCTAACTATGGCTACACCTTC. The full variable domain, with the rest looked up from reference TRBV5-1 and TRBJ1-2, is KAGVTQTPRYLIKTRGQQVTLSCSPISGHRSVSWYQQTPGQGLQFLFEYFSETQRNKGNFPGRFSGRQFSNSRSEMNVSTLELGDSALYLCASSLVPGTANYGYTFGSGTRLTVV.

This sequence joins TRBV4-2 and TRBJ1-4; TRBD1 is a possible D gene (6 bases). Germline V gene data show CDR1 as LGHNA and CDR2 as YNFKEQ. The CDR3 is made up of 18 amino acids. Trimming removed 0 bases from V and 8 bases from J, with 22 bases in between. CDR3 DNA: TGTGCCAGCAGCCAAGAGGGGAGGGGGTTGGTTAAGGCCGAAAAACTGTTTTTT. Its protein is CASSQEGRGLVKAEKLFF.

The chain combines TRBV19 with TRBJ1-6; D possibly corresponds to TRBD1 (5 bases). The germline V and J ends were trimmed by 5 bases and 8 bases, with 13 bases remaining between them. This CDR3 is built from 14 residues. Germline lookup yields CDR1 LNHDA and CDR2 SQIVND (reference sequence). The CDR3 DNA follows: TGTGCCAGTAGTTTGGAGACAGTTCATTCACCCCTCCACTTT. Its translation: CASSLETVHSPLHF.

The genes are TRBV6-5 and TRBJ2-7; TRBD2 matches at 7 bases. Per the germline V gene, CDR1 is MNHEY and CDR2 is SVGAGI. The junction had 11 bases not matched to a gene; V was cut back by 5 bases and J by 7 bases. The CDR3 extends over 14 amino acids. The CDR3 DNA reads TGTGCCAGCAGTCGGGCGGGGACTACGTGGGAGCAGTACTTC. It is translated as CASSRAGTTWEQYF.

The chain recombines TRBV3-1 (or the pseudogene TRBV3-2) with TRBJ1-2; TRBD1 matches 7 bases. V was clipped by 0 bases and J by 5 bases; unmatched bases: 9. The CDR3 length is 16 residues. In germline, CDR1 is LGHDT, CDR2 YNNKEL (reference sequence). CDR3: CASSQDRRRGMYGYTF. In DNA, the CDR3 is TGTGCCAGCAGCCAAGATCGGCGCAGGGGGATGTATGGCTACACCTTC.

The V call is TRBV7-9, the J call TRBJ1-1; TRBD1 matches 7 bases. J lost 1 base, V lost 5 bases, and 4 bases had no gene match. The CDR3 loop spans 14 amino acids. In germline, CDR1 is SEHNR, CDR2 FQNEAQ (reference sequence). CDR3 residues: CASSGDSQNTEAFF. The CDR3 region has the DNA TGTGCCAGCAGCGGGGACAGCCAGAACACTGAAGCTTTCTTT.

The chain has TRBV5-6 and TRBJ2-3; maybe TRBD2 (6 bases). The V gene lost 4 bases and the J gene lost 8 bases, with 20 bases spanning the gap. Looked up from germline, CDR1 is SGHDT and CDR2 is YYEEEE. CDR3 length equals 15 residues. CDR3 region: CASSEGGPVVGTQYF. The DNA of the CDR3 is TGTGCCAGCAGCGAGGGAGGTCCCGTAGTAGGTACGCAGTATTTT.

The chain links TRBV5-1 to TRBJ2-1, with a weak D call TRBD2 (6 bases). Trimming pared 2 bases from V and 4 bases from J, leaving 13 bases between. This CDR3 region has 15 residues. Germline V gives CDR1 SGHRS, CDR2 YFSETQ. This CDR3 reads CASSFLAGSYNEQFF. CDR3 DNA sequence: TGCGCCAGCAGCTTTCTGGCGGGGTCTTACAATGAGCAGTTCTTC.

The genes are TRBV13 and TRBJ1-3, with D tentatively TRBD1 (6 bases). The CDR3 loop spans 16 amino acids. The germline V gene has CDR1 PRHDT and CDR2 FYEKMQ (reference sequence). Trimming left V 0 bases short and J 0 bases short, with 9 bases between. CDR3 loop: CASSLGGTLSGNTIYF. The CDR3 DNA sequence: TGTGCCAGCAGCTTAGGAGGGACACTCTCTGGAAACACCATATATTTT. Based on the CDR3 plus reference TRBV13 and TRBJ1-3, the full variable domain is AAGVIQSPRHLIKEKRETATLKCYPIPRHDTVYWYQQGPGQDPQFLISFYEKMQSDKGSIPDRFSAQQFSDYHSELNMSSLELGDSALYFCASSLGGTLSGNTIYFGEGSWLTVV.

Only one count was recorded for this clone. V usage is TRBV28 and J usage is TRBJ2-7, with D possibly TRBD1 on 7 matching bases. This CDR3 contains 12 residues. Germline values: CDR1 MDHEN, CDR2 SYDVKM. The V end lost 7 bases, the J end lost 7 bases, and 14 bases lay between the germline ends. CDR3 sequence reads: CASTHRGGEQYF. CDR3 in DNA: TGTGCCAGCACCCACAGGGGAGGTGAGCAGTACTTC.

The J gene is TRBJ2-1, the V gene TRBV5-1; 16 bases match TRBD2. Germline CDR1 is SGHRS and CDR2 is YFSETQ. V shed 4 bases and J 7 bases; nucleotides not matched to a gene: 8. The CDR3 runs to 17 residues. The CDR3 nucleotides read TGCGCCAGCAGCCGGGGACTAGCGGGAGGGGCCGTGAATGAGCAGTTCTTC. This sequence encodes CASSRGLAGGAVNEQFF.

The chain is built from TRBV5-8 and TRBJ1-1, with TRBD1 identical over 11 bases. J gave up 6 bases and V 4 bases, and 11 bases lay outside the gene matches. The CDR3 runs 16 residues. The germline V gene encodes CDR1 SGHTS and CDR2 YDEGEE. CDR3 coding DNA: TGTGCCAGCAGCCTCGTCGGACAGGGGGCTGTTCCTGAAGCTTTCTTT. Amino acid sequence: CASSLVGQGAVPEAFF.

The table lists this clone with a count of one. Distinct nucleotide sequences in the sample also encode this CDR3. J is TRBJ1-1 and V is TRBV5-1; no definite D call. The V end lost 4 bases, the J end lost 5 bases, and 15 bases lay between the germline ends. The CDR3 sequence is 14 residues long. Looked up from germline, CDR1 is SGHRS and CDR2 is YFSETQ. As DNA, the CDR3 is TGCGCCAGCAGCAAAGGAGGGTCGGGAACTGAAGCTTTCTTT. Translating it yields CASSKGGSGTEAFF.

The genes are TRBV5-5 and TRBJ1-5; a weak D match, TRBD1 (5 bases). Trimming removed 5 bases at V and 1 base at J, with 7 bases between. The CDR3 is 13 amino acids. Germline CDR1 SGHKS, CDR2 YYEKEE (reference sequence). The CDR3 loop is CASSRQSNQPQHF. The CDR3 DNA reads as TGTGCCAGCAGTCGACAGAGCAATCAGCCCCAGCATTTT.

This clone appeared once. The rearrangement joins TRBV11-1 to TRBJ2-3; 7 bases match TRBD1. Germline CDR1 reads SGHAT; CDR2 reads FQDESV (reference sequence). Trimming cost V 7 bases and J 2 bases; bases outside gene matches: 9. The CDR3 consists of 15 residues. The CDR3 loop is CASTPAGTATDTQYF. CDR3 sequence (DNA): TGTGCCAGCACCCCTGCCGGGACAGCCACAGATACGCAGTATTTT.

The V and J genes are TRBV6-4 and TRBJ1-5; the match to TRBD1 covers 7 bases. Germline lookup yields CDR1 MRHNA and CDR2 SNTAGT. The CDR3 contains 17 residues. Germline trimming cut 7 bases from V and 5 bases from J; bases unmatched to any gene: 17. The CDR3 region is CASTSEGRGGEDQPQHF. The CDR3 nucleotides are TGTGCCAGCACCTCGGAGGGCAGAGGGGGCGAGGATCAGCCCCAGCATTTT.

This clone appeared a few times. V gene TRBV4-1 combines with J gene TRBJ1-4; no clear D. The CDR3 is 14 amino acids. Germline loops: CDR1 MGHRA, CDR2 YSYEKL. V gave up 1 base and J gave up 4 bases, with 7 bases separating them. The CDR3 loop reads CASSQGGFNEKLFF. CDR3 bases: TGCGCCAGCAGCCAAGGCGGATTTAATGAAAAACTGTTTTTT.